A selection of T cell receptor beta chains follows, all from one sample in a study of TIL therapy for anti-PD-1-resistant metastatic lung cancer. Clones were sequenced by immunoSEQ multiplex PCR, and TCRdb holds only the in-frame ones, with some missing. In the table there are approximately 12,000 clones, about 61% of which are singletons. The material was tumor tissue, obtained at baseline. The receptors originated from a person between 25 and 79 years old with non-small cell lung cancer. CDR3s include the opening cysteine and the closing phenylalanine or tryptophan. A D gene is named only where the DNA matches it firmly. Size is stated for part of the rows, as once, few or many counts, or as a class when the clone is expanded.

CDR3aa: CASSSLGEKLFF
CDR3nt: TGTGCCAGTAGCTCCCTCGGGGAAAAACTGTTTTTT
v_gene: TRBV19
abundance: once
d_gene: NA
j_gene: TRBJ1-4
len: 12

CDR3aa: CASSEIQGGRYEQYF
CDR3nt: TGTGCCAGCAGTGAAATCCAAGGGGGCCGTTACGAGCAGTACTTC
v_gene: TRBV6-1
abundance: NA
d_gene: TRBD1
j_gene: TRBJ2-7
len: 15

CDR3aa: CASSDSWGLLQETQYF
CDR3nt: TGCGCCAGCAGTGACTCTTGGGGACTCCTCCAAGAGACCCAGTACTTC
v_gene: TRBV10-1
abundance: NA
d_gene: NA
j_gene: TRBJ2-5
len: 16

CDR3aa: CASSARDRRTDTQYF
CDR3nt: TGCGCCAGCAGCGCACGGGACAGACGCACAGATACGCAGTATTTT
v_gene: TRBV5-1
abundance: NA
d_gene: TRBD1
j_gene: TRBJ2-3
len: 15

CDR3aa: CATCDTGESNTGELFF
CDR3nt: TGTGCCACCTGTGATACAGGGGAGTCGAACACCGGGGAGCTGTTTTTT
v_gene: TRBV3-1/TRBV3-2
abundance: NA
d_gene: TRBD1
j_gene: TRBJ2-2
len: 16

CDR3aa: CASSPGGPLAKNIQYF
CDR3nt: TGCGCCAGCAGCCCTGGAGGGCCTTTAGCCAAAAACATTCAGTACTTC
v_gene: TRBV5-1
abundance: NA
d_gene: NA
j_gene: TRBJ2-4
len: 16

CDR3aa: CASRQGPGHFYGYTF
CDR3nt: TGTGCCAGCAGGCAGGGGCCAGGGCACTTCTATGGCTACACCTTC
v_gene: TRBV6-6
abundance: NA
d_gene: NA
j_gene: TRBJ1-2
len: 15

CDR3aa: CATSRDGTGELFF
CDR3nt: TGTGCCACCAGTCGCGATGGCACCGGGGAGCTGTTTTTT
v_gene: TRBV24-1
abundance: few
d_gene: NA
j_gene: TRBJ2-2
len: 13

CDR3aa: CASSVAHTGGYGYTF
CDR3nt: TGTGCCAGCAGCGTAGCCCATACGGGGGGATATGGCTACACCTTC
v_gene: TRBV9
abundance: once
d_gene: NA
j_gene: TRBJ1-2
len: 15

CDR3aa: CASNKGPSIWAF
CDR3nt: TGTGCCAGCAACAAGGGGCCCTCTATCTGGGCCTTC
v_gene: TRBV2
abundance: NA
d_gene: NA
j_gene: TRBJ1-2
len: 12

CDR3aa: CASKKRTGVNTEAFF
CDR3nt: TGTGCCAGCAAAAAAAGGACAGGGGTTAACACTGAAGCTTTCTTT
v_gene: TRBV19
abundance: NA
d_gene: TRBD1
j_gene: TRBJ1-1
len: 15

CDR3aa: CASSLMGARTGELFF
CDR3nt: TGCGCCAGCAGCTTGATGGGGGCCCGCACCGGGGAGCTGTTTTTT
v_gene: TRBV5-1
abundance: NA
d_gene: NA
j_gene: TRBJ2-2
len: 15

CDR3aa: CASSTRDSFLYEQYF
CDR3nt: TGTGCCAGCAGCACGAGGGACAGTTTCCTCTACGAGCAGTACTTC
v_gene: TRBV5-4
abundance: NA
d_gene: TRBD1
j_gene: TRBJ2-7
len: 15

CDR3aa: CASSRLDGSNQPQHF
CDR3nt: TGTGCCAGTAGTCGACTAGACGGTAGCAATCAGCCCCAGCATTTT
v_gene: TRBV19
abundance: NA
d_gene: NA
j_gene: TRBJ1-5
len: 15

CDR3aa: CASSAPTVTGDTIYF
CDR3nt: TGTGCCAGCAGCGCACCCACCGTCACGGGCGACACCATATATTTT
v_gene: TRBV9
abundance: few
d_gene: NA
j_gene: TRBJ1-3
len: 15

CDR3aa: CSASSRGNEQYF
CDR3nt: TGCAGTGCTAGTTCGCGAGGGAACGAGCAGTACTTC
v_gene: TRBV20-1
abundance: few
d_gene: NA
j_gene: TRBJ2-7
len: 12

CDR3aa: CASSGRADNYGYTF
CDR3nt: TGTGCCAGCAGCGGGCGGGCGGATAACTATGGCTACACCTTC
v_gene: TRBV9
abundance: NA
d_gene: NA
j_gene: TRBJ1-2
len: 14

CDR3aa: CASTWDRVTYEQYF
CDR3nt: TGTGCCAGCACCTGGGACAGGGTAACCTACGAGCAGTACTTC
v_gene: TRBV11-2
abundance: NA
d_gene: TRBD1
j_gene: TRBJ2-7
len: 14

CDR3aa: CASSGRDEKLFF
CDR3nt: TGTGCCAGCTCCGGCAGGGATGAAAAACTGTTTTTT
v_gene: TRBV6-6
abundance: few
d_gene: NA
j_gene: TRBJ1-4
len: 12

CDR3aa: CASRRGGTGRTEQFF
CDR3nt: TGTGCCAGCAGGCGGGGGGGAACAGGCCGCACTGAGCAGTTCTTC
v_gene: TRBV28
abundance: medium-sized
d_gene: TRBD2
j_gene: TRBJ2-1
len: 15

CDR3aa: CAWRTQGLNTEAFF
CDR3nt: TGTGCCTGGAGGACACAGGGCCTCAACACTGAAGCTTTCTTT
v_gene: TRBV30
abundance: few
d_gene: NA
j_gene: TRBJ1-1
len: 14

CDR3aa: CASSGTGTLAKNIQYF
CDR3nt: TGTGCCAGTTCCGGGACAGGGACGCTAGCCAAAAACATTCAGTACTTC
v_gene: TRBV7-9
abundance: NA
d_gene: TRBD1
j_gene: TRBJ2-4
len: 16

CDR3aa: CASRDRGREQYF
CDR3nt: TGTGCCAGCAGGGACAGGGGGCGAGAGCAGTACTTC
v_gene: TRBV21-1
abundance: few
d_gene: NA
j_gene: TRBJ2-7
len: 12

CDR3aa: CASSHHPQGAHLYGYTF
CDR3nt: TGTGCCAGCAGCCACCACCCACAGGGGGCGCATTTGTATGGCTACACCTTC
v_gene: TRBV7-9
abundance: NA
d_gene: TRBD1
j_gene: TRBJ1-2
len: 17

CDR3aa: CASRSIGVRAFF
CDR3nt: TGTGCCAGCAGATCGATCGGGGTTCGGGCTTTCTTT
v_gene: TRBV28
abundance: NA
d_gene: NA
j_gene: TRBJ1-1
len: 12

CDR3aa: CAISESGRAGTGELFF
CDR3nt: TGTGCCATCAGTGAGTCGGGCAGGGCGGGCACCGGGGAGCTGTTTTTT
v_gene: TRBV10-3
abundance: NA
d_gene: NA
j_gene: TRBJ2-2
len: 16

CDR3aa: CASSLSRLAGNQETQYF
CDR3nt: TGTGCCAGCAGCTTGTCTAGACTAGCGGGAAATCAAGAGACCCAGTACTTC
v_gene: TRBV5-6
abundance: NA
d_gene: TRBD2
j_gene: TRBJ2-5
len: 17